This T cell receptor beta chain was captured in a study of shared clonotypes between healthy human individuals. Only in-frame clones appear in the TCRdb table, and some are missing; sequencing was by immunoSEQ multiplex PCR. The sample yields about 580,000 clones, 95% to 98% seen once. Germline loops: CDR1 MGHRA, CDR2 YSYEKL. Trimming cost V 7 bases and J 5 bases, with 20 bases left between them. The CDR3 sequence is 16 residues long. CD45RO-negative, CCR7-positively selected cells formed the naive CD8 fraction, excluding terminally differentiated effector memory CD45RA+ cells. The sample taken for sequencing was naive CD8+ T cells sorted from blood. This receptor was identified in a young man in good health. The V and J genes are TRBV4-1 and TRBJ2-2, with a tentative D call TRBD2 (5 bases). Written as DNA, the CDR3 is TGCGCCAGCACCGAGCCAGGACTTCCTCGGACCGGGGAGCTGTTTTTT. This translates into CASTEPGLPRTGELFF.